These 31 T cell receptor beta chains originate from one sample sequenced in a study of T cells in Graves' hyperthyroidism and ophthalmopathy. Amplified TCR beta CDR3 regions derived from RNA transcripts. The HTBI primer set drove a first-round RT-PCR of the TCR CDR3. TCRdb re-derived calls from the multiplex PCR reads in MiXCR, one entry per CDR3 protein. The sample includes roughly 500,000 distinct CDR3 sequences, about 15% seen only once; the top ten take roughly 5.7%. Sequences were obtained from blood. Every receptor here comes from a woman in her 30s with Graves' hyperthyroidism that later progressed to Graves' ophthalmopathy.

At least ten counts were recorded for this clonotype. The chain joins TRBV28 to TRBJ2-1; 9 bases fit TRBD1. The CDR3 consists of 15 residues. Germline assignment: CDR1 MDHEN and CDR2 SYDVKM. J gave up 5 bases and V 5 bases, and 7 bases lay outside the gene matches. The CDR3 nucleotides are TGTGCCAGCAGTCCAACGGACAGGGGACACAATGAGCAGTTCTTC. Translating it yields CASSPTDRGHNEQFF.

The chain links TRBV10-1 to TRBJ2-3; 9 positions match TRBD2. The germline CDR1 and CDR2 sequences are WNHNN and SYGVQD (reference sequence). The CDR3 consists of 15 residues. The J segment lost 7 bases and the V segment lost 6 bases, leaving 11 bases of the junction unmatched. The CDR3 region is CASREGTSRGNTQYF. CDR3 DNA sequence: TGCGCCAGCAGGGAAGGGACTAGCCGAGGGAATACGCAGTATTTT.

This clonotype came up a few times. The chain combines TRBV18 with TRBJ2-1; TRBD1 agrees at 8 bases. CDR3 length: 15 amino acids. V lost 6 bases and J lost 8; bases outside the gene matches: 12. Germline loops: CDR1 KGHSH, CDR2 LQKENI. The CDR3 sequence: CASSPVAGGGDEQFF. CDR3 in DNA: TGTGCCAGCTCGCCCGTCGCAGGGGGCGGGGATGAGCAGTTCTTC.

This clonotype was seen repeatedly, ten times or more. V usage is TRBV29-1 and J usage is TRBJ1-2, with a weak D call TRBD1 (5 bases). Germline CDR1 reads SQVTM; CDR2 reads ANQGSEA. This CDR3 spans 13 amino acids. Between the trimmed V and J ends, which lost 6 bases and 4 bases, there was a span of 15 bases. The CDR3 region has the DNA TGCAGCGTGGCAGGGAGCCCATCCTATGGCTACACCTTC. The encoded protein is CSVAGSPSYGYTF. Together with reference TRBV29-1 and TRBJ1-2, the CDR3 gives the full variable domain: SAVISQKPSRDICQRGTSLTIQCQVDSQVTMMFWYRQQPGQSLTLIATANQGSEATYESGFVIDKFPISRPNLTFSTLTVSNMSPEDSSIYLCSVAGSPSYGYTFGSGTRLTVV.

This clonotype came up many times. The chain links TRBV28 to TRBJ2-7, with 11 bases matching TRBD1. CDR1 is MDHEN, CDR2 SYDVKM, per germline. Trimming cost V 4 bases and J 12 bases; bases outside gene matches: 8. The CDR3 covers 13 residues. CDR3 DNA sequence: TGTGCCAGCAGTTCGGGACAGGGGGGATCCTTGTACTTC. This translates into CASSSGQGGSLYF. Complete variable domain (other parts from reference TRBV28 and TRBJ2-7): DVKVTQSSRYLVKRTGEKVFLECVQDMDHENMFWYRQDPGLGLRLIYFSYDVKMKEKGDIPEGYSVSREKKERFSLILESASTNQTSMYLCASSSGQGGSLYFGPGTRLTVT.

This clonotype was recorded at least ten times. The chain links TRBV6-2 or TRBV6-3 to TRBJ1-1, with 7 bases identical to TRBD1. The CDR3 is 16 amino acids. CDR1 and CDR2 from the germline V gene are MNHEY and SVGEGT. V lost 2 bases and J lost 0; bases outside the gene matches: 6. This CDR3 is CASSYRGGVMNTEAFF. The CDR3 DNA follows: TGTGCCAGCAGTTACAGAGGGGGCGTCATGAACACTGAAGCTTTCTTT.

This clonotype was recorded at least ten times. The chain combines TRBV11-1 with TRBJ1-6, with a tentative D call TRBD1 (6 bases). This CDR3 is built from 15 residues. Germline V gene sequence: CDR1 SGHAT, CDR2 FQDESV (reference sequence). V was clipped by 3 bases and J by 7 bases, with 13 bases between them. Here the CDR3 reads CASSLGGGNNSPLHF. The CDR3 nucleotides are TGTGCCAGCAGCTTGGGAGGGGGAAACAATTCACCCCTCCACTTT.

This clonotype was seen many times. This chain connects TRBV27 to TRBJ2-3; 9 bases line up with TRBD2. Germline-derived CDR1 and CDR2 are MNHEY and SMNVEV (reference sequence). J lost 4 bases, V lost 6 bases, and 11 bases had no gene match. The CDR3 length is 16 residues. CDR3 residues: CASSHPLREGSDTQYF. The CDR3 DNA reads as TGTGCCAGCAGCCATCCTTTGCGGGAGGGCTCAGATACGCAGTATTTT.

This clonotype was seen many times. The rearrangement links TRBV12-3 or TRBV12-4 to TRBJ1-5, with a tentative D call TRBD1 (5 bases). Trimming pared 7 bases from V and 2 bases from J, leaving 12 bases between. The CDR3 sequence is 14 residues long. The CDR3 reads CASTRQGGNQPQHF. CDR3 DNA: TGTGCCAGCACCCGGCAGGGAGGCAATCAGCCCCAGCATTTT.

There are many counts of this clonotype. The V call is TRBV15, the J call TRBJ2-3, with 10 bases aligning to TRBD2. In germline, CDR1 is LNHNV, CDR2 YYDKDF (reference sequence). CDR3 size: 17 residues. The V and J ends lost 3 bases and 2 bases, in that order; junction bases with no gene match: 8. The chain's CDR3 is CATSSPSGSSDTDTQYF. In DNA, the CDR3 is TGTGCCACCAGCAGTCCTAGCGGGAGCTCGGACACAGATACGCAGTATTTT.

This clonotype showed up many times. The rearrangement links TRBV29-1 to TRBJ2-7, with 10 bases that match TRBD1. With 3 bases clipped from V and 5 bases from J, the junction kept 1 base outside the gene matches. Germline loops: CDR1 SQVTM, CDR2 ANQGSEA. The CDR3 sequence is 12 residues long. The CDR3 loop reads CSVEDRGNEQYF. The CDR3 nucleotides read TGCAGCGTTGAGGACAGGGGGAACGAGCAGTACTTC.

Many counts were recorded for this clonotype. The J gene is TRBJ1-5, the V gene TRBV2; D is unclear. Germline CDR1 and CDR2: SNHLY and FYNNEI. V was clipped by 4 bases and J by 4 bases, with 8 bases between them. The CDR3 sequence is 13 residues long. CDR3 DNA: TGTGCCAGCAGTGTAGCACGAAATCAGCCCCAGCATTTT. This encodes CASSVARNQPQHF.

In the case of this clonotype: A read error is possible here, since a much larger clone lies one base away. The chain recombines TRBV13 with TRBJ2-1; D uncertain. Germline lookup yields CDR1 PRHDT and CDR2 FYEKMQ (reference sequence). Trimming removed 1 base at V and 4 bases at J, with 14 bases between. The CDR3 sequence is 16 residues long. DNA of the CDR3: TGTGCCAGCAGCTTAGCGCAAACCCGTCTGTACAATGAGCAGTTCTTC. This translates into CASSLAQTRLYNEQFF.

Remarks on this clonotype: The conserved final phenylalanine or tryptophan is absent from the CDR3, which likely points to a read error. The chain links TRBV3-1 to TRBJ1-4; D call uncertain. The CDR3 has 15 amino acids. The V end was cut by 1 base, the J end by 3 bases, with 9 bases between. Germline V gene lookup returns CDR1 LGHDT and CDR2 YNNKEL (reference sequence). CDR3 DNA sequence: TGTGCCAGCAGCCAAGCAAGCGGTCCTAATGAAAAACTGTTTTAT. Its protein is CASSQASGPNEKLFY.

In nucleotides, the CDR3 is TGCGCCAGCAGCCTAAACCGGGACACAAATAATTCACCCCTCCACTTT. Its translation is CASSLNRDTNNSPLHF. The rearrangement links TRBV4-1 to TRBJ1-6; D might be TRBD1 (6 bases). The CDR3 covers 16 residues. Per germline, CDR1 MGHRA and CDR2 YSYEKL. The ends were cut back, 4 bases at V and 5 bases at J, with 15 bases in the middle.

This clonotype has a handful of counts. J is TRBJ1-2 and V is TRBV5-1; no definite D call. This CDR3 contains 16 residues. Per the germline V gene, CDR1 is SGHRS and CDR2 is YFSETQ. Deletions cut 1 base from V and 0 bases from J, with 13 bases between. The CDR3 sequence: CASSLNGVPANYGYTF. CDR3 bases: TGCGCCAGCAGCTTGAATGGGGTGCCAGCTAACTATGGCTACACCTTC.

The chain couples TRBV18 to TRBJ2-7; 9 bases fit TRBD1. The germline V gene encodes CDR1 KGHSH and CDR2 LQKENI. The CDR3 has 16 amino acids. V was clipped by 2 bases and J by 3 bases; unmatched bases: 8. The CDR3 protein is CASSPNTGTGLYEQYF. The CDR3, as DNA: TGTGCCAGCTCACCAAATACCGGGACAGGGCTCTACGAGCAGTACTTC.

The table lists this clonotype with many counts. J is TRBJ2-5 and V is TRBV18, with no clear D. There are 16 residues in the CDR3. Trimming stripped 3 bases from V and 0 bases from J, with 14 bases between. Germline CDR1 reads KGHSH; CDR2 reads LQKENI. The CDR3 bases are TGTGCCAGCTCACCTACTGCTTTTCGGGACCAAGAGACCCAGTACTTC. Translation gives CASSPTAFRDQETQYF.

This clonotype was seen repeatedly, ten times or more. This sequence joins TRBV12-3 or TRBV12-4 and TRBJ1-1, with D hard to call. This CDR3 contains 13 residues. Trimming removed 3 bases at V and 7 bases at J, with 12 bases between. CDR3 sequence (DNA): TGTGCCAGCAGTTTCGCGGCTGCCGATGAAGCTTTCTTT. Its translation is CASSFAAADEAFF.

This clonotype was detected many times. The chain has TRBV27 and TRBJ1-2; D is ambiguous. Germline V gene data show CDR1 as MNHEY and CDR2 as SMNVEV (reference sequence). V shed 8 bases and J shed 7 bases, with 23 bases lying between them. The CDR3 runs 15 residues. CDR3: CASGAGEGAISGYTF. Written as DNA, the CDR3 is TGTGCCAGCGGAGCTGGTGAAGGAGCAATCAGTGGCTACACCTTC.

Many counts were recorded for this clonotype. The CDR3 region is CASMTSWEGGWNEQFF. The CDR3 DNA is TGCGCCAGTATGACCTCCTGGGAGGGAGGCTGGAATGAGCAGTTCTTC. The chain couples TRBV5-1 to TRBJ2-1, with TRBD2 matching 7 bases. After removal of 8 bases from V and 7 bases from J, the junction contained 18 bases not matched to a gene. Germline-derived CDR1 and CDR2 are SGHRS and YFSETQ. The CDR3 has 16 residues.

The chain joins TRBV25-1 to TRBJ1-4; D gene uncertain. Germline-derived CDR1 and CDR2 are MGHDK and SYGVNS. The CDR3 is 15 amino acids. V was trimmed by 7 bases and J by 8 bases, leaving 20 bases between them. CDR3 residues: CASTPARDGYEKLFF. CDR3 DNA sequence: TGTGCCAGCACCCCCGCAAGGGATGGATACGAAAAACTGTTTTTT. The variable domain in full, completed from reference TRBV25-1 and TRBJ1-4, reads EADIYQTPRYLVIGTGKKITLECSQTMGHDKMYWYQQDPGMELHLIHYSYGVNSTEKGDLSSESTVSRIRTEHFPLTLESARPSHTSQYLCASTPARDGYEKLFFGSGTQLSVL.

This chain links TRBV3-1 with TRBJ2-5; 7 nucleotides line up with TRBD2. This CDR3 is built from 14 residues. The germline gives CDR1 LGHDT, CDR2 YNNKEL (reference sequence). Losses at the gene ends were 4 bases for V and 3 bases for J; bases not matched to a gene: 5. The CDR3 bases are TGTGCCAGCAGCCCTTCCGGGACTAAAGAGACCCAGTACTTC. Protein: CASSPSGTKETQYF.

This clonotype was counted ten times or more. The rearrangement links TRBV28 to TRBJ1-5; TRBD1 might be the D (5 bases). The germline V gene encodes CDR1 MDHEN and CDR2 SYDVKM. The CDR3 sequence is 14 residues long. Trimming pared 5 bases from V and 9 bases from J, leaving 17 bases between. The CDR3 reads CASSVRGLGGPQHF. CDR3 DNA: TGTGCCAGCAGTGTCCGGGGGTTGGGGGGGCCCCAGCATTTT.

In its sample, this clonotype was seen many times. The rearrangement uses TRBV5-6 and TRBJ2-7; 7 nucleotides match TRBD1. J gave up 2 bases and V 3 bases, and 2 bases lay outside the gene matches. The V gene's germline CDR1 is SGHDT and CDR2 YYEEEE. The CDR3 sequence is 13 residues long. This CDR3 reads CASSWDSTYEQYF. The CDR3 DNA is TGTGCCAGCAGCTGGGACAGCACCTACGAGCAGTACTTC.

The V gene is TRBV20-1, the J gene TRBJ1-1, with a possible D match to TRBD1 (6 bases). Germline lookup yields CDR1 DFQATT and CDR2 SNEGSKA (reference sequence). The CDR3 extends over 15 amino acids. V was trimmed by 4 bases and J by 3 bases, leaving 18 bases between them. CDR3 sequence reads: CSAIKTGNVDTEAFF. The DNA of the CDR3 is TGCAGTGCTATCAAAACAGGGAATGTGGACACTGAAGCTTTCTTT.

In this sample, this clonotype turned up many times. The chain couples TRBV6-1 to TRBJ1-2; D not certain. V dropped 8 bases and J dropped 0 bases, with 10 bases sitting between them. The CDR3 sequence is 13 residues long. Per germline, CDR1 MNHNS and CDR2 SASEGT. The CDR3 reads CASFWQTNYGYTF. CDR3 nucleotide sequence: TGTGCCAGCTTTTGGCAAACTAACTATGGCTACACCTTC.

This clonotype was detected many times. The chain uses TRBV6-1 and TRBJ1-5; D not certain. CDR3 length equals 14 residues. The germline V and J ends were trimmed by 5 bases and 2 bases, with 10 bases remaining between them. The germline V gene encodes CDR1 MNHNS and CDR2 SASEGT. The CDR3 DNA follows: TGTGCCAGCAGTTATCTAAGCGGCAATCAGCCCCAGCATTTT. Encoded protein: CASSYLSGNQPQHF.

This clonotype was recorded at least ten times. The V and J genes are TRBV27 and TRBJ2-1; tentatively, D is TRBD2 (5 bases). This CDR3 has 14 residues. CDR1 and CDR2 (germline): MNHEY, SMNVEV (reference sequence). Trimming took 10 bases from V and 6 from J, leaving 19 bases between them. CDR3 residues: CAISAGIGINEQFF. The CDR3 DNA sequence: TGTGCCATCAGCGCGGGCATAGGTATCAATGAGCAGTTCTTC.

This sequence joins TRBV6-1 and TRBJ2-5, with TRBD2 matching 13 bases. V shed 5 bases, J shed 2 bases, and the junction held 8 bases outside the gene matches. This CDR3 contains 17 residues. Germline CDR1 and CDR2: MNHNS and SASEGT. The chain's CDR3 is CASSLTSGRSSQETQYF. CDR3 coding DNA: TGTGCCAGCAGTCTGACTAGCGGGAGGTCTTCGCAAGAGACCCAGTACTTC.

This clonotype was counted only a few times. V is TRBV11-3 and J is TRBJ2-1, with TRBD2 as a possible D gene (7 bases). The V gene's germline CDR1 is SGHNT and CDR2 YENEEA. V lost 1 base to trimming and J lost 9 bases, with 25 bases between them. The CDR3 spans 18 residues. The CDR3 DNA sequence: TGTGCCAGCAGCTTAGGCGGGGGCGCGGGAGATACGACGATTGAGCAGTTCTTC. As protein: CASSLGGGAGDTTIEQFF.